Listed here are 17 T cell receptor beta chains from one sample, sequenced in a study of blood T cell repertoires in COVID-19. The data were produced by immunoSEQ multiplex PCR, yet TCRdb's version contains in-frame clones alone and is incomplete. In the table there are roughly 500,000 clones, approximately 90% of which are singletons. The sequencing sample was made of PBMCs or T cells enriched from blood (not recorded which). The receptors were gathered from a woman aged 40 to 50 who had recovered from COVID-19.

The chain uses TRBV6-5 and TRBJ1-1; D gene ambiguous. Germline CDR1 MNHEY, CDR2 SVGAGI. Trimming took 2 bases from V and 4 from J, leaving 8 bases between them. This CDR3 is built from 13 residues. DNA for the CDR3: TGTGCCAGCAGTTACCAGGCGGGCACTGAAGCTTTCTTT. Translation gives CASSYQAGTEAFF.

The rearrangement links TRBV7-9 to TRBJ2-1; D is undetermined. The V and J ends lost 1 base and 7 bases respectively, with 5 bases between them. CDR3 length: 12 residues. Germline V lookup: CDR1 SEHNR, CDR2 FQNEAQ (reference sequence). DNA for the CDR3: TGTGCCAGCAGCTTAGACCGGAATGAGCAGTTCTTC. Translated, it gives CASSLDRNEQFF.

The CDR3 DNA is TGCGCCAGCAGCCCGGGGGACAGGGCTAACTATGGCTACACCTTC. This sequence encodes CASSPGDRANYGYTF. This chain links TRBV5-1 with TRBJ1-2, with 9 positions matching TRBD1. Germline CDR1 and CDR2: SGHRS and YFSETQ. The CDR3 length is 15 residues. V lost 4 bases and J lost 0; bases outside the gene matches: 4.

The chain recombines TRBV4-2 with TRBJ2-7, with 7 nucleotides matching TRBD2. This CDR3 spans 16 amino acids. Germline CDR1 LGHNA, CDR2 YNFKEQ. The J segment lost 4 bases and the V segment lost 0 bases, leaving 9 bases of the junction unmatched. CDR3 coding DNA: TGTGCCAGCAGCCAAGAATCAGGACTAGGCGTGTACGAGCAGTACTTC. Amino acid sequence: CASSQESGLGVYEQYF.

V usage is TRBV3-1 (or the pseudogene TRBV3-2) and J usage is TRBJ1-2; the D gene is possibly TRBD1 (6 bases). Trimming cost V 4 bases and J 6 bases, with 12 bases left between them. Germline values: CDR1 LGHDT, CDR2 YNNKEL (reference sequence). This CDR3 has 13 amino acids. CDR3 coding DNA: TGTGCCAGCAGCCCTGACAGGCGTAATGGCTACACCTTC. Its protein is CASSPDRRNGYTF.

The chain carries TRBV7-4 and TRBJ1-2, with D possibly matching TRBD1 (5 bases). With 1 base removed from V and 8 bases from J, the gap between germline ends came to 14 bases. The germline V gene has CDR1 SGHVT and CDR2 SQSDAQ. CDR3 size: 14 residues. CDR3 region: CASSLGAAGRGYTF. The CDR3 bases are TGTGCCAGCAGCTTAGGAGCAGCAGGGCGGGGCTACACCTTC.

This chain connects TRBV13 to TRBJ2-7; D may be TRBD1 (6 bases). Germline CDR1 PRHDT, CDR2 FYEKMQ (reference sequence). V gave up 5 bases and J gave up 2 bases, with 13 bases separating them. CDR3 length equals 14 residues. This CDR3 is CASSLRDKTYEQYF. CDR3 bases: TGTGCCAGCAGCCTCCGGGACAAGACCTACGAGCAGTACTTC.

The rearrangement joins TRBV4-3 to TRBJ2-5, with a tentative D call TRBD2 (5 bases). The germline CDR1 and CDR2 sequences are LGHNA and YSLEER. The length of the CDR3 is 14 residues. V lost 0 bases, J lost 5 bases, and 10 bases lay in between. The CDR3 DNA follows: TGCGCCAGCAGCCAAGATGAGGGAAGGGAGACCCAGTACTTC. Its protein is CASSQDEGRETQYF.

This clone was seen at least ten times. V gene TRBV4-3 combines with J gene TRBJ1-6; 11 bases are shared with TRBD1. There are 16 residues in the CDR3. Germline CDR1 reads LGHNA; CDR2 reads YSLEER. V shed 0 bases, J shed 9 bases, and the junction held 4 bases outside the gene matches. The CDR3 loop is CASSQDQGTGGSPLHF. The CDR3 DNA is TGCGCCAGCAGCCAAGATCAAGGGACAGGGGGTTCACCCCTCCACTTT.

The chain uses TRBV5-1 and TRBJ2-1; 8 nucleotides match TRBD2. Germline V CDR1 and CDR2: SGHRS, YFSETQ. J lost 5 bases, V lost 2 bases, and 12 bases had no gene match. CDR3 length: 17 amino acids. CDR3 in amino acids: CASSLVSGREFDNEQFF. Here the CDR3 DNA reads TGCGCCAGCAGCTTAGTATCCGGGAGGGAATTTGACAATGAGCAGTTCTTC.

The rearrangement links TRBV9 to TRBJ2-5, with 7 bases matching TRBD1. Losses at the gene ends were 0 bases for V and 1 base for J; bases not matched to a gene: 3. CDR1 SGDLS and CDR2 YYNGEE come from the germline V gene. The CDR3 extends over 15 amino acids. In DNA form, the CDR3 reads TGTGCCAGCAGCGTAGCGGCAGGGGGCCAAGAGACCCAGTACTTC. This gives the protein CASSVAAGGQETQYF.

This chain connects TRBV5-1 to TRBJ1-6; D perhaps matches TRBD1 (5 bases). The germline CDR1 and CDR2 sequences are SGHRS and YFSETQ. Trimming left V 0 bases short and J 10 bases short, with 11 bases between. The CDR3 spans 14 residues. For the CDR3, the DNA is TGCGCCAGCAGCTTGGCCCCAGGGTCCTCACCCCTCCACTTT. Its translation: CASSLAPGSSPLHF.

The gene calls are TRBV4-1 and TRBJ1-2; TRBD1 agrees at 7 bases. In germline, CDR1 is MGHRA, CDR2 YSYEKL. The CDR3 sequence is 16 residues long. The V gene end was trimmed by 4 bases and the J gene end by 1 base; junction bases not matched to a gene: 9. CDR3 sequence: CASSPSGQADNYGYTF. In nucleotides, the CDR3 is TGCGCCAGCAGCCCCTCCGGACAGGCCGATAACTATGGCTACACCTTC.

In DNA, the CDR3 is TGCGCCAGCAAGGGTAGCGGGAGTAGTGAGCAGTTCTTC. This gives the protein CASKGSGSSEQFF. The chain is built from TRBV10-1 and TRBJ2-1; 9 bases are shared with TRBD2. Trimming at V came to 7 bases and at J to 9 bases, leaving 7 bases not matched to a gene. CDR3 size: 13 residues. Germline CDR1 is WNHNN and CDR2 is SYGVQD (reference sequence).

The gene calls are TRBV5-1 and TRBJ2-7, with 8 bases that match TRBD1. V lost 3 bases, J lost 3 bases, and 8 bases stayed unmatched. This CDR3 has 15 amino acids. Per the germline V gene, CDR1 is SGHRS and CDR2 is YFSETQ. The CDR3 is CASSSNPDRDYEQYF. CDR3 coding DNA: TGCGCCAGCAGCTCCAATCCGGACAGGGACTACGAGCAGTACTTC.

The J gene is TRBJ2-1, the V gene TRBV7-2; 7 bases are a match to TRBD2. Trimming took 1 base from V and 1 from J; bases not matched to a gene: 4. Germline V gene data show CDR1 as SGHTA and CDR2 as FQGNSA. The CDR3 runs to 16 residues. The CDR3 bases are TGTGCCAGCAGCTTAGGGCTAGCGGCATCCTACAATGAGCAGTTCTTC. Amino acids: CASSLGLAASYNEQFF.

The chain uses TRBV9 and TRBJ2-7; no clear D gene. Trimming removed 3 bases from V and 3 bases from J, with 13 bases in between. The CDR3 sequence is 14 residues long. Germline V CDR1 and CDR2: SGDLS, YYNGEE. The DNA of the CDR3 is TGTGCCAGCAGCGACGGCGATCGAGGCTACGAGCAGTACTTC. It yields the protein CASSDGDRGYEQYF.